This TCR beta chain was identified during a study of T cell changes during pregnancy in multiple sclerosis (dated by TCRdb to between 2019 and 2020). For context, the study as a whole: The study looked at changes in the T cell repertoire across pregnancy in women with multiple sclerosis.

The library was prepared using the immunoSEQ multiplex PCR assay. What TCRdb holds here is the immuneACCESS table cut down to in-frame rearrangements. Part of the clones is not present; checked against another copy, under half of the missing clones reflect an unresolved V gene, and the others are unexplained. This sample has tens of thousands of clones in its table, and more than 85% of those were observed once. The top ten constitute around 6.9% of the sample. Note on this clone: Its antigen target is currently unknown. There are no base qualities to consult, and no much larger clone falls within one base.

Its CDR3 holds 17 amino acids, cysteine through phenylalanine. The kept DNA is CDR3 alone, 51 bases in frame from the first base. Trimming takes 5 bases off V and 4 bases off J; junction bases not matched to a gene: 13. Per the germline V gene, SGHTA is the CDR1 and FQGTGA is the CDR2. The sequence was obtained from a female donor with multiple sclerosis, enrolled in a pregnancy study. Sequencing was performed on CD8+ T cells from peripheral blood mononuclear cells, taken in the first trimester of pregnancy. Here the chain combines TRBV7-3 and TRBJ2-1; 8 bases in the middle match TRBD2. The DNA reads as follows: TGTGCCAGCAGCCCTGGGGCAGCGGGGGTCCTATACAATGAGCAGTTCTTC. Protein translation: CASSPGAAGVLYNEQFF.